The present T cell receptor beta chain was sequenced within a study of cytomegalovirus exposure and HLA in healthy donors. General study points: As immune exposure information, only CMV serostatus was available.

CDR1 SNHLY and CDR2 FYNNEI come from the germline V gene. V lost 5 bases and J lost 0, with 17 bases in between. The CDR3 has 17 amino acids. 60 Vbeta and 13 Jbeta primers were used in PCR. This table comes from immunoSEQ multiplex PCR, and its TCRdb copy is limited to in-frame clones, with some not included. Counted here are 150,000 or so clones, around 75% occurring once; the ten biggest clones make up roughly 1.7%. Healthy donors of bone marrow made up the group. This clone was observed a few times. Its antigen is not known. Sequencing was performed on PBMCs. This TCR was sampled from a woman aged 18-29 years in good health and CMV-seronegative. The V call is TRBV2, the J call TRBJ2-4, with TRBD2 as a possible D gene (6 bases). The CDR3 loop reads CASSPITAGGAKNIQYF. DNA for the CDR3: TGTGCCAGCAGTCCTATTACAGCGGGTGGAGCCAAAAACATTCAGTACTTC.